Listed below are T cell receptor beta chains from one sample, sequenced in a study of cytomegalovirus exposure and HLA in healthy donors. TCRdb's copy holds only in-frame clones and misses some; the assay was immunoSEQ multiplex PCR. Of around 99,000 clones listed, about 84% are singletons. The specimen sequenced was PBMCs. These receptors were obtained from a man aged 30 to 45 in good health and CMV-seronegative. Each CDR3 is given with its conserved first and last residue. Each record gives: V gene, J gene, clone size, D gene, CDR3 length, CDR3 protein, CDR3 DNA. The D gene is left open where the match is weak. Clone size appears in some rows only: once, few, many, or a class for an expanded clone.

V gene: TRBV5-1; J gene: TRBJ1-2; clone size: once; D gene: TRBD1; CDR3 length: 14; CDR3 protein: CASSPGDSVYGYTF; CDR3 DNA: TGCGCCAGCAGCCCGGGGGACAGTGTTTATGGCTACACCTTC
V gene: TRBV6-1; J gene: TRBJ1-3; clone size: few; D gene: .; CDR3 length: 15; CDR3 protein: CASSDFRGSGNTIYF; CDR3 DNA: TGTGCCAGCAGTGATTTTAGGGGCTCTGGAAACACCATATATTTT
V gene: TRBV19; J gene: TRBJ2-7; clone size: .; D gene: TRBD2; CDR3 length: 15; CDR3 protein: CASSIGRRGAYEQYF; CDR3 DNA: TGTGCCAGTAGTATCGGGAGGCGGGGGGCCTACGAGCAGTACTTC
V gene: TRBV6-1; J gene: TRBJ2-3; clone size: .; D gene: TRBD2; CDR3 length: 17; CDR3 protein: CASSEHAGQSGGDTQYF; CDR3 DNA: TGTGCCAGCAGTGAACACGCCGGACAGTCGGGGGGGGATACGCAGTATTTT
V gene: TRBV9; J gene: TRBJ1-1; clone size: .; D gene: .; CDR3 length: 14; CDR3 protein: CASSSAGGNTEAFF; CDR3 DNA: TGTGCCAGCAGTTCGGCGGGAGGGAACACTGAAGCTTTCTTT
V gene: TRBV19; J gene: TRBJ1-2; clone size: .; D gene: TRBD1; CDR3 length: 14; CDR3 protein: CASSRGQGPYGYTF; CDR3 DNA: TGTGCCAGTAGTCGGGGACAGGGTCCCTATGGCTACACCTTC
V gene: TRBV5-8; J gene: TRBJ1-5; clone size: .; D gene: .; CDR3 length: 15; CDR3 protein: CASSFIGSLNQPQHF; CDR3 DNA: TGTGCCAGCAGCTTCATCGGGAGCCTCAATCAGCCCCAGCATTTT
V gene: TRBV19; J gene: TRBJ1-2; clone size: .; D gene: .; CDR3 length: 13; CDR3 protein: CASSIGLGNGYTF; CDR3 DNA: TGTGCCAGTAGTATAGGTCTAGGAAATGGCTACACCTTC
V gene: TRBV30; J gene: TRBJ2-2; clone size: .; D gene: .; CDR3 length: 15; CDR3 protein: CAWSAQVVGRRELFF; CDR3 DNA: TGTGCCTGGAGTGCCCAAGTGGTTGGGCGTCGGGAGCTGTTTTTT
V gene: TRBV9; J gene: TRBJ2-1; clone size: .; D gene: TRBD2; CDR3 length: 15; CDR3 protein: CASSAQLASVDEQFF; CDR3 DNA: TGTGCCAGCAGCGCCCAACTAGCGAGTGTGGATGAGCAGTTCTTC
V gene: TRBV6-4; J gene: TRBJ2-3; clone size: .; D gene: .; CDR3 length: 14; CDR3 protein: CASSEEQSTDTQYF; CDR3 DNA: TGTGCCAGCAGTGAGGAACAGAGCACAGATACGCAGTATTTT
V gene: TRBV5-1; J gene: TRBJ2-5; clone size: .; D gene: .; CDR3 length: 15; CDR3 protein: CASSSQAGWGETQYF; CDR3 DNA: TGCGCCAGCAGCTCCCAGGCGGGATGGGGAGAGACCCAGTACTTC
V gene: TRBV19; J gene: TRBJ1-2; clone size: .; D gene: .; CDR3 length: 12; CDR3 protein: CAGNGGSGGYTF; CDR3 DNA: TGTGCCGGGAACGGAGGTTCGGGTGGCTACACCTTC
V gene: TRBV5-1; J gene: TRBJ2-7; clone size: .; D gene: TRBD2; CDR3 length: 16; CDR3 protein: CASSPAPAGGFYEQYF; CDR3 DNA: TGCGCCAGCAGCCCCGCCCCGGCGGGGGGATTCTACGAGCAGTACTTC
V gene: TRBV12-5; J gene: TRBJ2-1; clone size: .; D gene: TRBD1; CDR3 length: 21; CDR3 protein: CASGGYRGDSLLGDSYNEQFF; CDR3 DNA: TGTGCTAGTGGTGGATACAGGGGGGACTCGTTATTGGGAGACTCCTACAATGAGCAGTTCTTC
V gene: TRBV6-5; J gene: TRBJ1-2; clone size: few; D gene: TRBD1; CDR3 length: 14; CDR3 protein: CASRGTGTPYGYTF; CDR3 DNA: TGTGCCAGCAGGGGGACAGGGACTCCCTATGGCTACACCTTC
V gene: TRBV7-9; J gene: TRBJ1-1; clone size: .; D gene: .; CDR3 length: 14; CDR3 protein: CASRSGGSNTEAFF; CDR3 DNA: TGTGCCAGCAGAAGTGGAGGCTCGAACACTGAAGCTTTCTTT
V gene: TRBV23-1; J gene: TRBJ2-1; clone size: .; D gene: TRBD1; CDR3 length: 16; CDR3 protein: CASSQIRGLGYNEQFF; CDR3 DNA: TGCGCCAGCAGTCAGATCAGGGGGCTAGGGTACAATGAGCAGTTCTTC
V gene: TRBV2; J gene: TRBJ2-5; clone size: .; D gene: .; CDR3 length: 16; CDR3 protein: CASSGALGKIQETQYF; CDR3 DNA: TGTGCCAGCAGTGGGGCCCTGGGCAAGATACAAGAGACCCAGTACTTC
V gene: TRBV28; J gene: TRBJ2-1; clone size: .; D gene: .; CDR3 length: 14; CDR3 protein: CASSLSSLGDEQFF; CDR3 DNA: TGTGCCAGCAGTTTATCTTCTCTAGGCGATGAGCAGTTCTTC
V gene: TRBV7-2; J gene: TRBJ2-3; clone size: .; D gene: .; CDR3 length: 15; CDR3 protein: CASSPRTLSTDTQYF; CDR3 DNA: TGTGCCAGCAGCCCCCGGACACTTAGCACAGATACGCAGTATTTT
V gene: TRBV9; J gene: TRBJ2-5; clone size: .; D gene: .; CDR3 length: 14; CDR3 protein: CASSPATNQETQYF; CDR3 DNA: TGTGCCAGCAGCCCAGCGACTAATCAAGAGACCCAGTACTTC
V gene: TRBV6-1; J gene: TRBJ2-7; clone size: .; D gene: .; CDR3 length: 14; CDR3 protein: CASSETGVTYEQYF; CDR3 DNA: TGTGCCAGCAGTGAAACGGGAGTTACCTACGAGCAGTACTTC
V gene: TRBV9; J gene: TRBJ2-5; clone size: .; D gene: .; CDR3 length: 14; CDR3 protein: CASSVGDSQETQYF; CDR3 DNA: TGTGCCAGCAGCGTAGGGGACTCCCAAGAGACCCAGTACTTC
V gene: TRBV29-1; J gene: TRBJ1-5; clone size: few; D gene: .; CDR3 length: 14; CDR3 protein: CSVLAGANNQPQHF; CDR3 DNA: TGCAGCGTTCTCGCGGGGGCCAACAATCAGCCCCAGCATTTT
V gene: TRBV5-4; J gene: TRBJ2-7; clone size: .; D gene: TRBD2; CDR3 length: 16; CDR3 protein: CASITGGGRSSYEQYF; CDR3 DNA: TGTGCCAGCATCACTGGGGGGGGTCGGAGCTCCTACGAGCAGTACTTC
V gene: TRBV2; J gene: TRBJ1-5; clone size: .; D gene: TRBD1; CDR3 length: 15; CDR3 protein: CASRGDSYSNQPQHF; CDR3 DNA: TGTGCCAGCAGGGGGGACAGTTATAGCAATCAGCCCCAGCATTTT
V gene: TRBV9; J gene: TRBJ1-2; clone size: .; D gene: .; CDR3 length: 11; CDR3 protein: CASKRVDGYTF; CDR3 DNA: TGTGCCAGCAAGCGGGTCGACGGCTACACCTTC